This TCR beta chain was recorded in a study of OX40 agonist ivuxolimab in advanced cancers. The overall study: Anti-PD-1, anti-PD-L1 or anti-CTLA-4 therapy given earlier was allowed, and approximately 43% had some. General study results and limits: The study found among the lowest clonal expansion in partial responders at 0.1-3.0 mg/kg. By week 6 at 0.1 to 3.0 mg/kg, blood CD4+ and CD8+ T cells had expanded clonally.

Note on this clone: Its antigen remains unknown.

Profiled with immunoSEQ multiplex PCR; TCRdb holds only in-frame clones, not every one. Of approximately 79,000 clones in the sample, 90% to 95% are singletons; the top ten hold around 21%. The germline V gene has CDR1 MNHNY and CDR2 SVGAGI (reference sequence). The CDR3 extends over 16 amino acids. V lost 2 bases to trimming and J lost 6 bases, with 18 bases between them. Autoimmune disease history or systemic immunosuppression barred patients. The specimen was CD4+ or CD8+ T cells sorted from blood, collected in a trial of the OX40 agonist ivuxolimab. The chain combines TRBV6-6 with TRBJ2-3; D unresolved. The TCR comes from an adult with an advanced solid tumor such as melanoma, head and neck, liver or kidney cancer. The CDR3 bases are TGTGCCAGCAGTTACCCTTCAACAGCGTATGACGATACGCAGTATTTT. Translation gives CASSYPSTAYDDTQYF.